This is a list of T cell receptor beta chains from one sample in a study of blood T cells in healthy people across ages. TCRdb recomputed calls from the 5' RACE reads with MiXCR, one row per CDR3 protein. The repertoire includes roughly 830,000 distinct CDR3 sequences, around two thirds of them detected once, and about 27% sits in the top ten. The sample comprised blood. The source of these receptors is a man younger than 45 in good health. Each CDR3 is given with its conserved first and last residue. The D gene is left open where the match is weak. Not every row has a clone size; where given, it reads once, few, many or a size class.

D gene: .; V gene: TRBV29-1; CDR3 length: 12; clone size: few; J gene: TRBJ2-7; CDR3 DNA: TGCAGCGTTAGACAGGACAACTACGAGCAGTACTTC; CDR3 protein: CSVRQDNYEQYF
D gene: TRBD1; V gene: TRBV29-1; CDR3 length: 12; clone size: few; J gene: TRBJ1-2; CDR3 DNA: TGCAGCGTTCTCCGACAGGGGCATGGCTACACCTTC; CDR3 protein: CSVLRQGHGYTF
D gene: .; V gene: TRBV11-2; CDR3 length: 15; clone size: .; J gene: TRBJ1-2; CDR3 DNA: TGTGCCAGCAGTTCAAAGCCGACAGCCCTTTATGGCTACACCTTC; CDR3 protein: CASSSKPTALYGYTF
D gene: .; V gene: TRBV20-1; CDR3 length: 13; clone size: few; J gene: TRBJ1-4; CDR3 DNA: TGCAGTGCTAGCCCCGCTGAGGGGCGAAAACTGTTTTTT; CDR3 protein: CSASPAEGRKLFF
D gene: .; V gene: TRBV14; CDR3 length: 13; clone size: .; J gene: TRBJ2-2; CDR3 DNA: TGTGCCAGCACCCCTGCGTTGCCCGGGGAGCTGTTTTTT; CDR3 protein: CASTPALPGELFF
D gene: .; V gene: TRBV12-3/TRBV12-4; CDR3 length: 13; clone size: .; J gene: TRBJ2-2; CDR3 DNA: TGTGCCAGCAGCCAGGGACAAACCGGGGAGCTGTTTTTT; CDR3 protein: CASSQGQTGELFF
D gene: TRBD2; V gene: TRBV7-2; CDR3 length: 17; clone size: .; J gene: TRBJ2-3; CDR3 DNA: TGTGCCAGCAGCCTTCGACTAGCGGGGGGCTCCGCAGATACGCAGTATTTT; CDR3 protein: CASSLRLAGGSADTQYF
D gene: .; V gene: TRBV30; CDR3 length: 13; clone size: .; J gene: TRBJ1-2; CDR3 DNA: TGTGCCTGGACGGTCGTGGCGGGCAATGGCTACACCTTC; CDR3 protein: CAWTVVAGNGYTF
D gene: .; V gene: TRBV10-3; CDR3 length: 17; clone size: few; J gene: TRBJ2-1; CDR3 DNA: TGTGCCATCACCAACGTAACCGGGACAACCAGTTACAATGAGCAGTTCTTC; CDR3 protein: CAITNVTGTTSYNEQFF
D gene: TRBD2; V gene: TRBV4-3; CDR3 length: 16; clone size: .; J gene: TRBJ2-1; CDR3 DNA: TGCGCCAGCAGCCAAGATATCGGGGGGGGCTTAAATGAGCAGTTCTTC; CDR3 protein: CASSQDIGGGLNEQFF
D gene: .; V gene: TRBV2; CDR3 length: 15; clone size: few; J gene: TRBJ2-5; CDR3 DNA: TGTGCCAGCAGTGATTGGCGGGGGCCCCAAGAGACCCAGTACTTC; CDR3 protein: CASSDWRGPQETQYF
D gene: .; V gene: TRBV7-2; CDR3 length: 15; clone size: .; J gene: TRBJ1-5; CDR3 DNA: TGTGCCAGCAGCTTTGGGGGGGAGAGCAATCAGCCCCAGCATTTT; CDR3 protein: CASSFGGESNQPQHF
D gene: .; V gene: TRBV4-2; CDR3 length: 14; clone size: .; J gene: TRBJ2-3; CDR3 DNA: TGTGCCAGCAGCCAAGTGAATTCAGTAGATACGCAGTATTTT; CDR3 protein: CASSQVNSVDTQYF
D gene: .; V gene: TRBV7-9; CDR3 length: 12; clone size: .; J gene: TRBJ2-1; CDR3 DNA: TGTGCCAGCACAATTGGAGCGGGTGAGCAGTTCTTC; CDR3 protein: CASTIGAGEQFF
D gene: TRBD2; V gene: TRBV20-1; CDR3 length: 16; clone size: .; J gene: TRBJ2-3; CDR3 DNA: TGCAGTGTTGATCTACCGCGGGGGGGGGACACAGATACGCAGTATTTT; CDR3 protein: CSVDLPRGGDTDTQYF
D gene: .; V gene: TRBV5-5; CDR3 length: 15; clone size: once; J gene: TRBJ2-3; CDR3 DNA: TGTGCCAGCAGCCTATTTCGACAGCTCACAGATACGCAGTATTTT; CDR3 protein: CASSLFRQLTDTQYF
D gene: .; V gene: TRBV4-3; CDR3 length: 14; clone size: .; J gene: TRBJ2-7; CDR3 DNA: TGCGCCAGCAGCCAATACAGGGACTCCAACGAGCAGTACTTC; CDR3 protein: CASSQYRDSNEQYF
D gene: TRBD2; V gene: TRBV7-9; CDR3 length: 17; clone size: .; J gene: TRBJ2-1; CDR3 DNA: TGTGCCAGCAGCCACCCACTTAGCGGGGGATCATACAATGAGCAGTTCTTC; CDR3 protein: CASSHPLSGGSYNEQFF
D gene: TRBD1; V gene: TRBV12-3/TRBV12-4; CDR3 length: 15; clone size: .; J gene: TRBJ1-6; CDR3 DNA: TGTGCCAGCAGGCCGGGACAGGGGGCTAATTCACCCCTCCACTTT; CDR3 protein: CASRPGQGANSPLHF
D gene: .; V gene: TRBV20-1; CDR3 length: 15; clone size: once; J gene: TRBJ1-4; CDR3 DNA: TGCAGTGCTAGCGATGTTGGGGGAACCGGGGAAAAACCGTTTTTT; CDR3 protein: CSASDVGGTGEKPFF
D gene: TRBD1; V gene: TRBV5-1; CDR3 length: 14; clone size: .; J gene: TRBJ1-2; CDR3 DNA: TGCGCCAGCAGCTTGCCGGACAGGGCCTATGGCTACACCTTC; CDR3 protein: CASSLPDRAYGYTF
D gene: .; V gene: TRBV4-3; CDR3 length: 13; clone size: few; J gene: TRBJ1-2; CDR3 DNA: TGCGCCAGCAGCCATCGGGGTAACTATGGCTACACCTTC; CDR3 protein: CASSHRGNYGYTF
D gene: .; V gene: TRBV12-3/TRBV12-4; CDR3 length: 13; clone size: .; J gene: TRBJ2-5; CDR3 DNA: TGTGCCACCGACCCCGGGGCGGGCAATGAGCAGTACTTC; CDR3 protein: CATDPGAGNEQYF
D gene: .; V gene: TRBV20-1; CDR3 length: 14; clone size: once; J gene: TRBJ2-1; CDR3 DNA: TGCAGTGCTAGAGATCTCCTATCTAACAATGAGCAGTTCTTC; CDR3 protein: CSARDLLSNNEQFF
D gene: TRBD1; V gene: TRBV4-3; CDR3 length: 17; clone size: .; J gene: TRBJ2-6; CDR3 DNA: TGCGCCAGCAGCCGCGGACAGGGTTCCTCTGGGGCCAACGTCCTGACTTTC; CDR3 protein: CASSRGQGSSGANVLTF
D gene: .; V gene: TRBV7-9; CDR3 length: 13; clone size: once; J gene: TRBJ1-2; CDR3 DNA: TGTGCCAGCAGCGTGGGACAACCCTATGGCTACACCTTC; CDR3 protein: CASSVGQPYGYTF
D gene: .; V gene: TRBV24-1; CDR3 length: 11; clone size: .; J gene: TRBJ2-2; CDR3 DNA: TGTGCCACCAGTGATTTGTGGGAGCTGTTTTTT; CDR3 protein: CATSDLWELFF
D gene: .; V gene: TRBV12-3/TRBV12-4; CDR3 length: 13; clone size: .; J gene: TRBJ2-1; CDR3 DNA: TGTGCCAGCATCTTCCAAGGATACAATGAGCAGTTCTTC; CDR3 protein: CASIFQGYNEQFF
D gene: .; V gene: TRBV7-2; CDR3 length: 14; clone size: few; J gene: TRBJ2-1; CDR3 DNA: TGTGCCAGCAGCTTAGTGTACAAAGACAATGAGCAGTTCTTC; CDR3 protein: CASSLVYKDNEQFF
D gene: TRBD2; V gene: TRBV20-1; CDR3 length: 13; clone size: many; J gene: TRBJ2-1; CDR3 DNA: TGCAGTGGGGGACTAGCGGCCTACAATGAGCAGTTCTTC; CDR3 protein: CSGGLAAYNEQFF
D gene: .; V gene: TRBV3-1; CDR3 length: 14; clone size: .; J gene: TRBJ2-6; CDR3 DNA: TGTGCCAGCACCCCACGGGGTGGGGCCAACGTCCTGACTTTC; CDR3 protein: CASTPRGGANVLTF
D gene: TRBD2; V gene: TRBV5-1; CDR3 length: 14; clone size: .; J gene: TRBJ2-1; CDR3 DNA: TGCGCCAGCGGTCGGGGGGACGCCTACAATGAGCAGTTCTTC; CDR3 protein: CASGRGDAYNEQFF
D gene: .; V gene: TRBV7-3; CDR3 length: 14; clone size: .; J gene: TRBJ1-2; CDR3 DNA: TGTGCCAGCAGCTTAAGGTCAGGTGACGATGGCTACACCTTC; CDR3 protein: CASSLRSGDDGYTF
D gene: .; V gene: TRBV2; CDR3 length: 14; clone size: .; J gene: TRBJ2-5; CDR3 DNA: TGTGCCAGCAGGGAGAGGAACCGCCAAGAGACCCAGTACTTC; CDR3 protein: CASRERNRQETQYF
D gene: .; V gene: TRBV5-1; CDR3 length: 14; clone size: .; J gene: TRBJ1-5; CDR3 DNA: TGCGCCAGCAGCTTGCGGGCAGGGGATCAGCCCCAGCATTTT; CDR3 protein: CASSLRAGDQPQHF
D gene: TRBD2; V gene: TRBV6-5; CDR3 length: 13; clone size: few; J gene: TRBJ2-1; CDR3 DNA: TGTGCCAGCAGTCAACTAGCGGGGGATGAGCAGTTCTTC; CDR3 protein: CASSQLAGDEQFF
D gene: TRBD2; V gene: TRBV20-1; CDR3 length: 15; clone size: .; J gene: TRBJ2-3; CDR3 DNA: TGCAGTGTTCCCCGCGGGGGAGGGAGCACAGATACGCAGTATTTT; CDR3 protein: CSVPRGGGSTDTQYF
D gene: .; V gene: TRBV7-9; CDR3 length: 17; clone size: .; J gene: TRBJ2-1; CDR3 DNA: TGTGCCAGCAGCCTCCTGCGGACTCCAACTACGGACAATGAGCAGTTCTTC; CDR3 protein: CASSLLRTPTTDNEQFF
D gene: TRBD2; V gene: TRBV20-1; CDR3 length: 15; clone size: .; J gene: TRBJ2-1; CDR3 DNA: TGCAGTGCTAGCCCTGGGAGGGCCTCGGGGGATGAGCAGTTCTTC; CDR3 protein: CSASPGRASGDEQFF
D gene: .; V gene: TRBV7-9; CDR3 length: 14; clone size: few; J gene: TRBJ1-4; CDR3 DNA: TGTGCCAGCAGCTTAGTAGAGGGTTATGAAAAACTGTTTTTT; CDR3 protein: CASSLVEGYEKLFF
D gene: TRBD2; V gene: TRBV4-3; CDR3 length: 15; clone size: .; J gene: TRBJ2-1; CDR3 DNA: TGCGCCAGCAGCCAAGGGGTAGCGGGATACAATGAGCAGTTCTTC; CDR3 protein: CASSQGVAGYNEQFF
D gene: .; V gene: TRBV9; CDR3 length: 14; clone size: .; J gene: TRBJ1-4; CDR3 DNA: TGTGCCAGCAGCCAGAGCACAACTAATGAAAAACTGTTTTTT; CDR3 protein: CASSQSTTNEKLFF
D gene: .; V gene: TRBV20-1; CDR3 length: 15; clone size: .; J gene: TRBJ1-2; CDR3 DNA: TGCAGTGCTAGAGATTTGGGGGGGCGCGCCTATGGCTACACCTTC; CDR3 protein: CSARDLGGRAYGYTF
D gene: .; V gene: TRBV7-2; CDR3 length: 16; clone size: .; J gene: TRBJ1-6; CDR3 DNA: TGTGCCAGCAGCTTAGTGGGGAGCTCCTATAATTCACCCCTCCACTTT; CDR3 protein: CASSLVGSSYNSPLHF
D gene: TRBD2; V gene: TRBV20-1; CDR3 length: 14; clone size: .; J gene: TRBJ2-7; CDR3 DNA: TGCAGTGCTAGGTTCACTAGCGGGAAATACGAGCAGTACTTC; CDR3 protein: CSARFTSGKYEQYF
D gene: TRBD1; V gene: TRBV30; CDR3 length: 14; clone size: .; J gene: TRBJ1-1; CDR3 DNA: TGTGCCTGGAGCTCAGGACAGGGTAACACTGAAGCTTTCTTT; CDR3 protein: CAWSSGQGNTEAFF
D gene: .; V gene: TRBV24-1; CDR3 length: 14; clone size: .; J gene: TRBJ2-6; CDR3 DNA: TGTGCCACCGGAGGGGTTCCGGGGGCCAACGTCCTGACTTTC; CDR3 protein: CATGGVPGANVLTF
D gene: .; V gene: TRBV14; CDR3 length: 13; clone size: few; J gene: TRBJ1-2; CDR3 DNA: TGTGCCAGCAGCCCCGGGGCAACGTGTGGCTACACCTTC; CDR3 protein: CASSPGATCGYTF
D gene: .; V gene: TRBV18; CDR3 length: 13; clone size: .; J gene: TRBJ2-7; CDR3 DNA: TGTGCCAGCTCACCAAGCAGACAGAGGGACCAGTACTTC; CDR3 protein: CASSPSRQRDQYF
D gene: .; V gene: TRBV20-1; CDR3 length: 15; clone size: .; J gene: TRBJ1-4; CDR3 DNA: TGCAGTGCTAGGGAAGGTTCCCCGGGTAATGAAAAACTGTTTTTT; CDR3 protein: CSAREGSPGNEKLFF
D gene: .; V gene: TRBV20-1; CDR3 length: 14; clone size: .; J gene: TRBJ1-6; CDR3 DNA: TGCAGTGCCAGGCAGGGAGACGGTAATTCACCCCTCCACTTT; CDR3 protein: CSARQGDGNSPLHF
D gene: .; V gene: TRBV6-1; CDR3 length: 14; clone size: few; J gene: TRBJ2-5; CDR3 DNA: TGTGCCAGCAGTGAAAGAACAGTTCAAGAGACCCAGTACTTC; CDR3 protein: CASSERTVQETQYF